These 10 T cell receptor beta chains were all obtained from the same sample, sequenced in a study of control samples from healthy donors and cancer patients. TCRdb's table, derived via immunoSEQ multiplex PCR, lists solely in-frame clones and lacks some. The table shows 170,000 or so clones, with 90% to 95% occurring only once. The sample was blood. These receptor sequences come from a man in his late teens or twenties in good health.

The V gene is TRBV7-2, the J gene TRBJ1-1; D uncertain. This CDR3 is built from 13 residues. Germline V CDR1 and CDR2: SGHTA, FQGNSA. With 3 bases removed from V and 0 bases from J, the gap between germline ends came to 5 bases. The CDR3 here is CASSFGLNTEAFF. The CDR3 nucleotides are TGTGCCAGCAGCTTTGGATTGAACACTGAAGCTTTCTTT. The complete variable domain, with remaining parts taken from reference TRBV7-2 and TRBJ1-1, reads GAGVSQSPSNKVTEKGKDVELRCDPISGHTALYWYRQSLGQGLEFLIYFQGNSAPDKSGLPSDRFSAERTGGSVSTLTIQRTQQEDSAVYLCASSFGLNTEAFFGQGTRLTVV.

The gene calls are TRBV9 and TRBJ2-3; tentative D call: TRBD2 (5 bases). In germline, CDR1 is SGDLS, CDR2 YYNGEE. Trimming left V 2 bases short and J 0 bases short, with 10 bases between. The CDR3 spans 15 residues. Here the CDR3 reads CASSVAGLSTDTQYF. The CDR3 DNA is TGTGCCAGCAGCGTCGCTGGACTTAGCACAGATACGCAGTATTTT. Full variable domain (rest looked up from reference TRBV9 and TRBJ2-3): DSGVTQTPKHLITATGQRVTLRCSPRSGDLSVYWYQQSLDQGLQFLIQYYNGEERAKGNILERFSAQQFPDLHSELNLSSLELGDSALYFCASSVAGLSTDTQYFGPGTRLTVL.

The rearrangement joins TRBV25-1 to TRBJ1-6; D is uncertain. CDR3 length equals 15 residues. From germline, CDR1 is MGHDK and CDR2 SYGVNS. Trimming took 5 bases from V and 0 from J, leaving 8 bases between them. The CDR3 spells CASSRRSSYNSPLHF. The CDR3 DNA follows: TGTGCCAGCAGTCGGAGGAGCTCCTATAATTCACCCCTCCACTTT.

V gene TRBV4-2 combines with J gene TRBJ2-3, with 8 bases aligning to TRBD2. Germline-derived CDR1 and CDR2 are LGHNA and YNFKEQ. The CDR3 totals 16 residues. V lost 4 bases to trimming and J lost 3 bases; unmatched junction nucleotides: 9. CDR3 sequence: CASSPGSGVRTDTQYF. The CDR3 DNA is TGTGCCAGCAGCCCCGGTAGCGGGGTGCGTACAGATACGCAGTATTTT.

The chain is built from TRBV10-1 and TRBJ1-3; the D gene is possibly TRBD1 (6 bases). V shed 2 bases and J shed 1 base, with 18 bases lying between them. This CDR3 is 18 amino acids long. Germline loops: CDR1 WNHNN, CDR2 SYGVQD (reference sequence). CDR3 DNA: TGCGCCAGCAGTGAGCGTGCGGAAACAGGGAGGTCTGGAAACACCATATATTTT. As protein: CASSERAETGRSGNTIYF.

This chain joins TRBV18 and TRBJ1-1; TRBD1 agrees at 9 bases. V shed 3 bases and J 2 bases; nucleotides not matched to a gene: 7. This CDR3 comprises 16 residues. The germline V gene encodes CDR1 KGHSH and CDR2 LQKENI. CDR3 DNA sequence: TGTGCCAGCTCACCGAGTCAGGGACAGGGTAACACTGAAGCTTTCTTT. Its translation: CASSPSQGQGNTEAFF.

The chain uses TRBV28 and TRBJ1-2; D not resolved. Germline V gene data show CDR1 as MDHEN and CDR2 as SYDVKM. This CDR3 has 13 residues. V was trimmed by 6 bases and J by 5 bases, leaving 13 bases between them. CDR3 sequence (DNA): TGTGCCAGCAGCTCGGGGTCCGTATATGGCTACACCTTC. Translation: CASSSGSVYGYTF.

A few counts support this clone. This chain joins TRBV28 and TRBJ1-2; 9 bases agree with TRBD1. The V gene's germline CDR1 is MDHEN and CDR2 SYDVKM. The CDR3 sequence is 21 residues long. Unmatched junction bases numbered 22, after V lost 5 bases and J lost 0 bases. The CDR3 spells CASSGGFFWDRVGVANYGYTF. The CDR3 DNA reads TGTGCCAGCAGTGGAGGTTTTTTTTGGGACAGGGTGGGAGTAGCTAACTATGGCTACACCTTC.

The DNA of the CDR3 is TGTGCCAGCACGGGGGAGTCTGGAAACACCATATATTTT. This codes for CASTGESGNTIYF. The chain uses TRBV12-3 or TRBV12-4 and TRBJ1-3, with D possibly TRBD1 on 5 matching bases. This CDR3 spans 13 amino acids. The germline V and J ends were trimmed by 7 bases and 1 base, with 8 bases remaining between them.

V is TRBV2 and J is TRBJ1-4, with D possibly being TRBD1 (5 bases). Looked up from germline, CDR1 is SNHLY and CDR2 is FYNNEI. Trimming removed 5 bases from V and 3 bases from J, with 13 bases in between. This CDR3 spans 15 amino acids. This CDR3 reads CASSINGAANEKLFF. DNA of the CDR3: TGTGCCAGCAGTATCAACGGGGCGGCTAATGAAAAACTGTTTTTT.